The present T cell receptor beta chain was sequenced within a study of regulatory T cells in long-lasting Graves disease. Points from the study as a whole: Between persistent patients, fewer than 3,500 public clonotypes were shared, exceeding the 900 to 1,000 shared between new patients. Analyses excluded thyroid tissue, covering peripheral blood alone.

The CDR3 sequence is 15 residues long. Between the trimmed V and J ends, which lost 3 bases and 0 bases, there was a span of 9 bases. Noted time point: persistent/refractory GD, antithyroid drugs over 5 years with positive TRAb. Isolated PBMC RNA provided the starting material for the TCR library. For TCR beta, libraries came from iRepertoire HTBI primers and Arm-PCR of CDR3 regions. Via MiXCR, TCRdb re-called the multiplex PCR reads, giving one row per CDR3 protein. This table has a few hundred thousand distinct CDR3 sequences, around a quarter appearing once. This clonotype was recorded at least ten times. Its antigen is unidentified.

The TCR sequence derives from a female donor with Graves disease. The chain is built from TRBV12-3 or TRBV12-4 and TRBJ1-5; a possible D gene is TRBD1 (5 bases). The sample consisted of peripheral blood mononuclear cells (PBMCs), taken when the disease was refractory, from a patient treated with antithyroid drugs. The CDR3 region is CASSLGRTSNQPQHF. Here the CDR3 DNA reads TGTGCCAGCAGTTTGGGGCGGACTAGCAATCAGCCCCAGCATTTT.